A selection of T cell receptor beta chains follows, all from one sample in a study of cytomegalovirus exposure and HLA in healthy donors. Produced via immunoSEQ multiplex PCR; TCRdb's table is partial and in-frame only. In total, the table holds roughly 30,000 clones. Input material: PBMCs. Receptors were obtained from a female donor in good health and CMV-seronegative. CDR3s include the opening cysteine and the closing phenylalanine or tryptophan. Fields, in order: V gene, D gene, clone size, J gene, CDR3 protein. A D gene is named only where the DNA matches it firmly. Clone size, where shown, is once, few, many, or a class for clones that have expanded.

v_gene: TRBV2
d_gene: NA
abundance: NA
j_gene: TRBJ1-2
CDR3aa: CASRENTSGGYTF

v_gene: TRBV19
d_gene: TRBD1
abundance: medium-sized
j_gene: TRBJ1-1
CDR3aa: CASRKSLRTGPNTEAFF

v_gene: TRBV5-8
d_gene: TRBD2
abundance: NA
j_gene: TRBJ2-5
CDR3aa: CASSSALTSGAGTQYF

v_gene: TRBV20-1
d_gene: NA
abundance: NA
j_gene: TRBJ2-1
CDR3aa: CSAPPSDEQFF

v_gene: TRBV2
d_gene: NA
abundance: NA
j_gene: TRBJ1-1
CDR3aa: CASSDRGTEAFF

v_gene: TRBV27
d_gene: NA
abundance: NA
j_gene: TRBJ2-1
CDR3aa: CASSSETVGPYANEQFF

v_gene: TRBV7-9
d_gene: NA
abundance: NA
j_gene: TRBJ1-5
CDR3aa: CASSLGQGKSNQPQHF

v_gene: TRBV11-3
d_gene: NA
abundance: NA
j_gene: TRBJ2-3
CDR3aa: CASSLVYTGLTTDTQYF

v_gene: TRBV7-9
d_gene: NA
abundance: medium-sized
j_gene: TRBJ1-1
CDR3aa: CASSHSGGAFF

v_gene: TRBV11-2
d_gene: NA
abundance: NA
j_gene: TRBJ2-3
CDR3aa: CASSLRDSDTQYF

v_gene: TRBV9
d_gene: TRBD2
abundance: NA
j_gene: TRBJ2-3
CDR3aa: CASSLNAAGGLDTQYF

v_gene: TRBV18
d_gene: NA
abundance: NA
j_gene: TRBJ2-5
CDR3aa: CASSPPSKVLREETQYF

v_gene: TRBV5-6
d_gene: NA
abundance: NA
j_gene: TRBJ1-2
CDR3aa: CASSRTDNYGYTF

v_gene: TRBV15
d_gene: NA
abundance: NA
j_gene: TRBJ2-2
CDR3aa: CATSRDVARLFF

v_gene: TRBV30
d_gene: TRBD1
abundance: NA
j_gene: TRBJ1-6
CDR3aa: CAWSVKGAAKNSPLHF

v_gene: TRBV4-2
d_gene: TRBD1
abundance: NA
j_gene: TRBJ1-2
CDR3aa: CASSQVGTGDSGYTF

v_gene: TRBV5-6
d_gene: NA
abundance: NA
j_gene: TRBJ2-5
CDR3aa: CASSTRTIGYQETQYF

v_gene: TRBV6-5
d_gene: TRBD1
abundance: NA
j_gene: TRBJ1-6
CDR3aa: CASTVGTGFGSPLHF

v_gene: TRBV18
d_gene: NA
abundance: NA
j_gene: TRBJ1-1
CDR3aa: CASSPPDAKTAEAFF

v_gene: TRBV27
d_gene: NA
abundance: NA
j_gene: TRBJ1-2
CDR3aa: CASSLSAGAARYGYTF

v_gene: TRBV27
d_gene: NA
abundance: NA
j_gene: TRBJ1-1
CDR3aa: CATGTRGTEAFF

v_gene: TRBV11-2
d_gene: NA
abundance: NA
j_gene: TRBJ2-5
CDR3aa: CASMGVGETQYF

v_gene: TRBV25-1
d_gene: NA
abundance: NA
j_gene: TRBJ2-1
CDR3aa: CASPRANPNEQFF

v_gene: TRBV28
d_gene: NA
abundance: NA
j_gene: TRBJ1-2
CDR3aa: CASSLRPHYGYTF

v_gene: TRBV4-2
d_gene: TRBD1
abundance: medium-sized
j_gene: TRBJ1-4
CDR3aa: CASSQAGQINEKLFF

v_gene: TRBV9
d_gene: NA
abundance: NA
j_gene: TRBJ2-3
CDR3aa: CASSVNGDPTDTQYF

v_gene: TRBV1
d_gene: NA
abundance: NA
j_gene: TRBJ2-3
CDR3aa: CTSSLESGGAQCLTDTQYF

v_gene: TRBV11-2
d_gene: NA
abundance: NA
j_gene: TRBJ2-7
CDR3aa: CASSLGGDGATGEYF

v_gene: TRBV19
d_gene: TRBD1
abundance: NA
j_gene: TRBJ2-2
CDR3aa: CASSGQGNGELFF

v_gene: TRBV27
d_gene: TRBD1
abundance: NA
j_gene: TRBJ1-5
CDR3aa: CASSLRSRLDRDGQPQHF

v_gene: TRBV12-2
d_gene: NA
abundance: NA
j_gene: TRBJ2-3
CDR3aa: CASRLGPRRPSTDTQYF

v_gene: TRBV19
d_gene: NA
abundance: NA
j_gene: TRBJ1-2
CDR3aa: CASSIQGNYGYTF

v_gene: TRBV25-1
d_gene: TRBD1
abundance: NA
j_gene: TRBJ1-2
CDR3aa: CASSAKGQGNYGYTF

v_gene: TRBV6-6
d_gene: NA
abundance: NA
j_gene: TRBJ1-3
CDR3aa: CASTPGGNTIYF

v_gene: TRBV5-4
d_gene: NA
abundance: NA
j_gene: TRBJ2-3
CDR3aa: CASTPGGTGGLVDTDTQYF

v_gene: TRBV7-9
d_gene: NA
abundance: NA
j_gene: TRBJ1-5
CDR3aa: CASSLGLGGGQPQHF

v_gene: TRBV6-6
d_gene: NA
abundance: NA
j_gene: TRBJ1-1
CDR3aa: CASSYRDINTEAFF

v_gene: TRBV13
d_gene: NA
abundance: NA
j_gene: TRBJ1-2
CDR3aa: CASSLGDRLSSNYGYTF

v_gene: TRBV25-1
d_gene: NA
abundance: NA
j_gene: TRBJ1-2
CDR3aa: CASSDLGDKAEGYTF

v_gene: TRBV7-2
d_gene: NA
abundance: NA
j_gene: TRBJ2-1
CDR3aa: CASSLDRGGNEQFF

v_gene: TRBV14
d_gene: NA
abundance: NA
j_gene: TRBJ2-5
CDR3aa: CASSQPGGLQETQYF

v_gene: TRBV6-5
d_gene: NA
abundance: NA
j_gene: TRBJ2-1
CDR3aa: CASRPTTGEQFF

v_gene: TRBV7-8
d_gene: NA
abundance: NA
j_gene: TRBJ1-1
CDR3aa: CASRRDYWSEAFF

v_gene: TRBV20-1
d_gene: NA
abundance: NA
j_gene: TRBJ2-4
CDR3aa: CSAGGSNIIF

v_gene: TRBV2
d_gene: TRBD1
abundance: NA
j_gene: TRBJ1-5
CDR3aa: CASSGTGGESNQPQHF

v_gene: TRBV18
d_gene: TRBD1
abundance: NA
j_gene: TRBJ1-2
CDR3aa: CASSPDRAYGYTF

v_gene: TRBV28
d_gene: NA
abundance: NA
j_gene: TRBJ1-1
CDR3aa: CASSAPGVKDTEAFF

v_gene: TRBV30
d_gene: NA
abundance: NA
j_gene: TRBJ1-1
CDR3aa: CAWRAGQSRTEAFF

v_gene: TRBV7-2
d_gene: NA
abundance: NA
j_gene: TRBJ2-2
CDR3aa: CASSFKSTGELFF

v_gene: TRBV15
d_gene: NA
abundance: NA
j_gene: TRBJ2-3
CDR3aa: CATSRDGSRTDTQYF

v_gene: TRBV5-6
d_gene: NA
abundance: NA
j_gene: TRBJ2-7
CDR3aa: CASSPGGYEQYF

v_gene: TRBV5-6
d_gene: NA
abundance: NA
j_gene: TRBJ2-6
CDR3aa: CASSFRAPGGANVLTF

v_gene: TRBV9
d_gene: NA
abundance: NA
j_gene: TRBJ2-3
CDR3aa: CASSAVSTDTQYF

v_gene: TRBV4-2
d_gene: TRBD2
abundance: NA
j_gene: TRBJ2-2
CDR3aa: CASRNGGEEAGELFF

v_gene: TRBV19
d_gene: NA
abundance: NA
j_gene: NA
CDR3aa: CASGSGVRGDEQYF

v_gene: TRBV6-5
d_gene: NA
abundance: NA
j_gene: TRBJ2-5
CDR3aa: CASSFSRAQYF

v_gene: TRBV5-6
d_gene: NA
abundance: NA
j_gene: TRBJ1-5
CDR3aa: CASSLRDMSGRDGNQPQHF

v_gene: TRBV29-1
d_gene: NA
abundance: NA
j_gene: TRBJ1-2
CDR3aa: CSVFSRDKGGYTF